This T cell receptor (beta chain) was recorded in a study of blood T cell repertoires in COVID-19. Study-wide background: Spain, Italy and the United States supplied samples that represented acute and convalescent COVID-19. The cDNA or gDNA used as material had been derived from T cells, B-cell-depleted T cells, or PBMCs.

After removal of 1 base from V and 13 bases from J, the junction contained 9 bases not matched to a gene. CDR3 length: 14 residues. CDR1 is MNHNS and CDR2 is SASEGT in the germline V gene. As handled by the study authors: Reference gene primer amplification gave nucleated cell count estimates. Repertoires were generated with immunoSEQ multiplex PCR, while TCRdb's copy carries only in-frame clones and drops some. V, J and clone size were drawn from that table, and D and trimming were deduced from the DNA. Of under 30,000 clones in the sample, 83% were seen once. V is TRBV6-1 and J is TRBJ2-1; 8 positions agree with TRBD1. The TCR comes from a human donor in a cohort sampled during active COVID-19. Material for sequencing was peripheral blood. Here the CDR3 reads CASSEGTGKPDQFF. Here the CDR3 DNA reads TGTGCCAGCAGTGAAGGGACAGGGAAACCTGACCAGTTCTTC.